These 17 T cell receptor beta chains share one sample of origin, sequenced in a study of beta chain features in type 1 diabetes. Notes on the study in general: Moderately but significantly shorter TCRB CDR3s were found in Type 1 diabetes patients in all four CD4+ subsets.

For these receptors, no antigen is known. Investigators reverse transcribed all isolated RNA, so they sequenced expressed TCRB transcripts. Assay: immunoSEQ multiplex PCR; the TCRdb copy retains only in-frame clones and omits some. The sample lists almost 350,000 clones; 9.3% were seen once. The sample comprised central memory CD4+ T cells from blood. The source of these receptors is a man aged 25 to 40 with type 1 diabetes.

This chain links TRBV9 with TRBJ1-2; the D is unclear. V lost 6 bases and J lost 1, with 10 bases in between. Germline CDR1 is SGDLS and CDR2 is YYNGEE. This CDR3 comprises 13 residues. CDR3 in DNA: TGTGCCAGCACCCCAGGTGTTAACTATGGCTACACCTTC. Residues: CASTPGVNYGYTF.

The chain links TRBV28 to TRBJ2-1; 9 positions match TRBD1. The germline V gene encodes CDR1 MDHEN and CDR2 SYDVKM. The CDR3 consists of 14 residues. Trimming cost V 5 bases and J 8 bases; bases outside gene matches: 7. The CDR3 reads CASSVTGGSYEQFF. Here the CDR3 DNA reads TGTGCCAGCAGTGTTACAGGGGGCAGCTATGAGCAGTTCTTC.

This clone was seen repeatedly, ten times or more. CDR3 coding DNA: TGTGCCAGCTCTGGGACAGCTAATGAAAAACTGTTTTTT. Residues: CASSGTANEKLFF. The rearrangement links TRBV7-2 to TRBJ1-4, with TRBD1 identical over 7 bases. The CDR3 spans 13 residues. The J segment lost 3 bases and the V segment lost 8 bases, leaving 3 bases of the junction unmatched. Germline V gene data show CDR1 as SGHTA and CDR2 as FQGNSA.

This clone was recorded at least ten times. The chain employs TRBV7-2 and TRBJ2-3, with D possibly being TRBD1 or TRBD2 (5 bases each). Trimming removed 4 bases from V and 12 bases from J, with 14 bases in between. Germline lookup yields CDR1 SGHTA and CDR2 FQGNSA. The CDR3 covers 12 residues. The chain's CDR3 is CASSYWDLRQYF. The CDR3 coding sequence is TGTGCCAGCAGCTACTGGGACCTCAGACAGTATTTT.

A note on this clone: The same CDR3 can be traced to other DNA sequences in this sample. V usage is TRBV19 and J usage is TRBJ1-6; no firm D call. Germline V gene data show CDR1 as LNHDA and CDR2 as SQIVND (reference sequence). V was pared by 4 bases and J by 7 bases, with 5 bases between. This CDR3 comprises 12 residues. In DNA form, the CDR3 reads TGTGCCAGTAGTAGGAGGAATTCACCCCTCCACTTT. It translates to CASSRRNSPLHF.

This chain joins TRBV10-3 and TRBJ2-7, with D possibly being TRBD1 (5 bases). The ends were cut back, 2 bases at V and 0 bases at J, with 8 bases in the middle. CDR1 ENHRY and CDR2 SYGVKD come from the germline V gene. The CDR3 is made up of 14 amino acids. This chain's CDR3 is CAISEDSSSYEQYF. CDR3 coding DNA: TGTGCCATCAGTGAGGACAGTAGCTCCTACGAGCAGTACTTC.

This clone was seen more than once but under ten times. V gene TRBV7-9 combines with J gene TRBJ2-3; 7 bases are shared with TRBD2. Looked up from germline, CDR1 is SEHNR and CDR2 is FQNEAQ (reference sequence). The CDR3 consists of 14 residues. Losses at the gene ends were 1 base for V and 4 bases for J; bases not matched to a gene: 2. The CDR3 DNA is TGTGCCAGCAGCTTAGGGCTAGCGGCAGATACGCAGTATTTT. It yields the protein CASSLGLAADTQYF.

This clone was recorded a few times. Additional DNA sequences in this sample encode the identical CDR3. The rearrangement uses TRBV10-3 and TRBJ2-1, with 9 bases matching TRBD2. Germline CDR1 is ENHRY and CDR2 is SYGVKD. The ends lost 6 bases at V and 3 bases at J; junction bases unmatched: 3. The CDR3 runs to 14 residues. CDR3 bases: TGTGCCATCAGGCCTAGCGGGGACTACAATGAGCAGTTCTTC. Protein product: CAIRPSGDYNEQFF.

The chain has TRBV6-5 and TRBJ2-7; D remains unclear. The CDR3 length is 15 residues. V was shortened by 0 bases and J by 4 bases, with 13 bases between the two germline ends. Germline CDR1 MNHEY, CDR2 SVGAGI. For the CDR3, the DNA is TGTGCCAGCAGTTACTCTCCGAGAAACCTGTACGAGCAGTACTTC. Translated, it gives CASSYSPRNLYEQYF.

This clone was picked up a small number of times. The chain links TRBV7-2 to TRBJ1-1, with D possibly being TRBD1 (6 bases). Trimming stripped 0 bases from V and 5 bases from J, with 10 bases between. The CDR3 loop spans 14 amino acids. Germline V CDR1 and CDR2: SGHTA, FQGNSA. CDR3 DNA sequence: TGTGCCAGCAGCTTAGCAGGGGGTGGAACTGAAGCTTTCTTT. As protein: CASSLAGGGTEAFF.

This clone appeared a few times. The V gene is TRBV15, the J gene TRBJ1-1, with a tentative D call TRBD1 (6 bases). The CDR3 totals 16 residues. Per the germline V gene, CDR1 is LNHNV and CDR2 is YYDKDF (reference sequence). The germline V and J ends were trimmed by 1 base and 3 bases, with 15 bases remaining between them. The chain's CDR3 is CATSRAYGGADTEAFF. DNA for the CDR3: TGTGCCACCAGCAGAGCCTACGGGGGCGCCGACACTGAAGCTTTCTTT.

The CDR3 protein is CASSTLDRGLGYTF. The CDR3, as DNA: TGTGCCAGTAGTACTTTGGACAGAGGCCTTGGCTACACCTTC. This chain joins TRBV19 and TRBJ1-2; D possibly corresponds to TRBD1 (6 bases). Germline CDR1 and CDR2: LNHDA and SQIVND (reference sequence). The CDR3 has 14 residues. V lost 4 bases and J 7 bases, leaving 16 bases between the germline ends. The full variable domain, rest sourced from reference TRBV19 and TRBJ1-2, is DGGITQSPKYLFRKEGQNVTLSCEQNLNHDAMYWYRQDPGQGLRLIYYSQIVNDFQKGDIAEGYSVSREKKESFPLTVTSAQKNPTAFYLCASSTLDRGLGYTFGSGTRLTVV.

The rearrangement joins TRBV4-3 to TRBJ2-4; D possibly corresponds to TRBD2 (6 bases). Trimming removed 4 bases from V and 1 base from J, with 23 bases in between. The germline gives CDR1 LGHNA, CDR2 YSLEER. CDR3 length: 19 residues. This chain's CDR3 is CASSPAGAPTGEAKNIQYF. CDR3 DNA sequence: TGCGCCAGCAGCCCGGCCGGGGCCCCTACGGGAGAGGCCAAAAACATTCAGTACTTC.

This clone was observed a handful of times. The chain combines TRBV2 with TRBJ1-6; 11 bases are shared with TRBD1. The CDR3 consists of 15 residues. Trimming at V came to 6 bases and at J to 7 bases, leaving 5 bases not matched to a gene. Germline V gene sequence: CDR1 SNHLY, CDR2 FYNNEI. The CDR3 sequence: CASSRDRGTNSPLHF. The DNA of the CDR3 is TGTGCCAGCAGCCGGGACAGGGGGACAAATTCACCCCTCCACTTT. Variable domain in full (rest from reference TRBV2 and TRBJ1-6): EPEVTQTPSHQVTQMGQEVILRCVPISNHLYFYWYRQILGQKVEFLVSFYNNEISEKSEIFDDQFSVERPDGSNFTLKIRSTKLEDSAMYFCASSRDRGTNSPLHFGNGTRLTVT.

In this sample, this clone turned up a few times. This chain links TRBV18 with TRBJ2-1; no clear D. The CDR3 sequence is 14 residues long. Trimming cost V 0 bases and J 13 bases, with 16 bases left between them. Looked up from germline, CDR1 is KGHSH and CDR2 is LQKENI. This chain's CDR3 is CASSPPDSQVGQFF. The CDR3 coding sequence is TGTGCCAGCTCACCACCCGACTCCCAGGTTGGTCAGTTCTTC. Complete variable domain (other parts from reference TRBV18 and TRBJ2-1): NAGVMQNPRHLVRRRGQEARLRCSPMKGHSHVYWYRQLPEEGLKFMVYLQKENIIDESGMPKERFSAEFPKEGPSILRIQQVVRGDSAAYFCASSPPDSQVGQFFGPGTRLTVL.

Note on this clone: Other DNA sequences of this sample code for an identical CDR3. V and J are TRBV11-2 and TRBJ1-1; D possibly corresponds to TRBD1 (5 bases). The CDR3 runs to 13 residues. Deletions cut 2 bases from V and 4 bases from J, with 8 bases between. In germline, CDR1 is SGHAT, CDR2 FQNNGV. CDR3 bases: TGTGCCAGCAGCTTAACAGGCCGCACTGAAGCTTTCTTT. It is translated as CASSLTGRTEAFF. Complete variable domain (other parts from reference TRBV11-2 and TRBJ1-1): EAGVAQSPRYKIIEKRQSVAFWCNPISGHATLYWYQQILGQGPKLLIQFQNNGVVDDSQLPKDRFSAERLKGVDSTLKIQPAKLEDSAVYLCASSLTGRTEAFFGQGTRLTVV.

This clone was seen more than once but under ten times. This chain connects TRBV27 to TRBJ2-7; a weak D match, TRBD2 (6 bases). This CDR3 spans 15 amino acids. Trimming left V 7 bases short and J 7 bases short, with 23 bases between. Germline-derived CDR1 and CDR2 are MNHEY and SMNVEV (reference sequence). The CDR3 loop reads CASTPEGRPEGEQYF. The CDR3 region has the DNA TGTGCCAGCACCCCGGAGGGGCGGCCTGAGGGTGAGCAGTACTTC.